The clone carrying this T cell receptor beta chain was seen a few times. Antigen unknown. In the ViraFEST assay, antigen-specific CD4+ clonotypes were identified by expansion after peptide-pool stimulation. Once cultured for more than nine days, the cells underwent separation to obtain CD4+ T cells. It was two doses of either the BNT162b2 or mRNA-1273 vaccine that participants received. Testing of the vaccine recipients showed negative nucleocapsid antibodies and no prior SARS-CoV-2 infection. Cultivation was performed at two million PBMC per well with around 9.3 IU/ml IL-2 and 10 ug/ml peptides added. Half-medium replacement with IL-2 medium occurred on days 3 and 7. Profiling relied on immunoSEQ multiplex PCR, and the TCRdb table lists in-frame clones only, not all of them. This table has roughly 30,000 clones, approximately 71% appearing once. The source of the sample is a study of vaccination effects on CD4 cells after COVID-19.

From germline, CDR1 is SNHLY and CDR2 FYNNEI. The germline V and J ends were trimmed by 8 bases and 8 bases, with 12 bases remaining between them. The CDR3 is 12 residues long. Study-level results: Early post-infection timepoints were missing from the study, which also had few convalescent patients.

This chain uses TRBV2 with TRBJ1-4; a weak D match, TRBD1 (5 bases). The sequence derives from a human donor who received a COVID-19 vaccine. The sequencing here drew on CD4+ T cells from PBMCs cultured with HCoV-NL63 spike peptides, taken after COVID-19 vaccination. The CDR3 spells CASSQGREKLFF. CDR3 nucleotides: TGTGCCAGCTCCCAGGGCCGGGAAAAACTGTTTTTT.